This section outlines one T cell receptor (beta chain) sequence together with its context. This entry is derived from a study of blood T cell repertoires in COVID-19. Overall study context: Researchers got acute and convalescent COVID-19 samples from the United States, Italy and Spain. T cells, B-cell-depleted T cells, or PBMCs provided the cDNA or gDNA that served as material.

The table came from immunoSEQ multiplex PCR; TCRdb's copy has only in-frame clones and leaves some out. The sample has 70,000 or so clones, 70% to 85% seen once. The origin of this receptor is a woman aged 70-85 years with acute or convalescent COVID-19. The specimen sequenced was peripheral blood.

The CDR3 DNA sequence: TGTGCCAGCAGCTTTTCGACAGTCATTACCTACGAGCAGTACTTC. Translated: CASSFSTVITYEQYF. The rearrangement links TRBV5-6 to TRBJ2-7; tentatively, D is TRBD1 (5 bases). This CDR3 is built from 15 residues. CDR1 is SGHDT and CDR2 is YYEEEE in the germline V gene. V lost 2 bases to trimming and J lost 2 bases, with 14 bases between them. Drawing the rest from reference TRBV5-6 and TRBJ2-7, the complete variable domain is DAGVTQSPTHLIKTRGQQVTLRCSPKSGHDTVSWYQQALGQGPQFIFQYYEEEERQRGNFPDRFSGHQFPNYSSELNVNALLLGDSALYLCASSFSTVITYEQYFGPGTRLTVT.